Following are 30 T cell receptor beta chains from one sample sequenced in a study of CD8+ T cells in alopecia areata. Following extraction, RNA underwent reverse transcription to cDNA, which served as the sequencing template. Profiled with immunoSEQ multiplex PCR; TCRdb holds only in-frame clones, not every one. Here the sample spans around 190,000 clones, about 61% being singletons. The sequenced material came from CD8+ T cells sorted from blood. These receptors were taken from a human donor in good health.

The chain's CDR3 is CSSQGSNTEAFF. The CDR3 DNA follows: TGCAGCTCGCAAGGGTCGAACACTGAAGCTTTCTTT. The rearrangement uses TRBV29-1 and TRBJ1-1, with D unresolved. The CDR3 is made up of 12 amino acids. Deletions cut 8 bases from V and 1 base from J, with 11 bases between. CDR1 and CDR2 from the germline V gene are SQVTM and ANQGSEA.

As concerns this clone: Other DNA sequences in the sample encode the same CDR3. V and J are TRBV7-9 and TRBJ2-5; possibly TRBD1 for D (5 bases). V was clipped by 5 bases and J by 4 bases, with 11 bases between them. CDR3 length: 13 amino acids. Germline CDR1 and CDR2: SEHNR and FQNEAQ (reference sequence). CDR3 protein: CASSLDSRETQYF. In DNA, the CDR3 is TGTGCCAGCAGCCTCGACAGCCGAGAGACCCAGTACTTC. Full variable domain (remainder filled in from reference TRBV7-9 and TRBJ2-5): DTGVSQNPRHKITKRGQNVTFRCDPISEHNRLYWYRQTLGQGPEFLTYFQNEAQLEKSRLLSDRFSAERPKGSFSTLEIQRTEQGDSAMYLCASSLDSRETQYFGPGTRLLVL.

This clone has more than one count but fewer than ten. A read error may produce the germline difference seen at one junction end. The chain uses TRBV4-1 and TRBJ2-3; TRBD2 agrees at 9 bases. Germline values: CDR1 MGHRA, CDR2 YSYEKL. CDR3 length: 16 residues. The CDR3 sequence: CASSQDLAGGTDTQYF. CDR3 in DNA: TGTGCCAGCAGCCAAGATTTAGCGGGGGGCACAGATACGCAGTATTTT.

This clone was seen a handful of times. CDR3 region: CASSLFHPGTQYF. As DNA, the CDR3 is TGTGCCAGCAGCTTATTCCACCCGGGTACGCAGTATTTT. The genes are TRBV7-9 and TRBJ2-3; D call uncertain. Trimming removed 2 bases from V and 8 bases from J, with 11 bases in between. Germline V CDR1 and CDR2: SEHNR, FQNEAQ (reference sequence). This CDR3 spans 13 amino acids.

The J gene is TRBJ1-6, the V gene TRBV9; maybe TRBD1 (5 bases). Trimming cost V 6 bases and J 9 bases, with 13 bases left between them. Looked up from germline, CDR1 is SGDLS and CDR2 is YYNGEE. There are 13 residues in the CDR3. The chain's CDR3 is CASTGQSGSPLHF. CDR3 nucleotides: TGTGCCAGCACCGGACAAAGTGGTTCACCCCTCCACTTT.

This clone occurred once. Written as DNA, the CDR3 is TGTGCCAGCAGTAGTGGGGGGACGAACTATGGCTACACCTTC. It encodes CASSSGGTNYGYTF. This chain connects TRBV6-1 to TRBJ1-2, with D possibly matching TRBD1 (5 bases). Trimming stripped 5 bases from V and 2 bases from J, with 12 bases between. Germline CDR1 reads MNHNS; CDR2 reads SASEGT. This CDR3 contains 14 residues.

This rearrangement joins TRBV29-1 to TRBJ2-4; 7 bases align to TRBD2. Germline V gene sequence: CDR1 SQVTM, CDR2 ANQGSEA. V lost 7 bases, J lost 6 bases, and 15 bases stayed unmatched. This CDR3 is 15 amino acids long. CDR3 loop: CSALPAGGYRNIQYF. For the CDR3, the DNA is TGCAGCGCGCTTCCCGCCGGGGGGTATAGAAACATTCAGTACTTC.

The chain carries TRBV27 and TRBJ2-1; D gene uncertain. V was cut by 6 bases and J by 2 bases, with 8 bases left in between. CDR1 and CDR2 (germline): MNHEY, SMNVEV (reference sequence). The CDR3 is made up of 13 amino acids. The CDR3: CASSQGTYNEQFF. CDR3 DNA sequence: TGTGCCAGCAGCCAAGGGACCTACAATGAGCAGTTCTTC.

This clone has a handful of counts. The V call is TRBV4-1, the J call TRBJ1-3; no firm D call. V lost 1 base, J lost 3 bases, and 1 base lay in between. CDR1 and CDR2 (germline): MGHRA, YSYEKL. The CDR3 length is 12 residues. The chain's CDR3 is CASSQGGNTIYF. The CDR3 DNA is TGCGCCAGCAGCCAAGGTGGAAACACCATATATTTT.

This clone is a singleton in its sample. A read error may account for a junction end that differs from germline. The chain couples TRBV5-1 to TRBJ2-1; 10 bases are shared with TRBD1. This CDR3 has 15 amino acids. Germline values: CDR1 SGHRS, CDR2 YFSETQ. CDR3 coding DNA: TGCCCCAGCAGCCCTGGACAGGGGGCCTACAATGAGCAGTTCTTC. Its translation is CPSSPGQGAYNEQFF.

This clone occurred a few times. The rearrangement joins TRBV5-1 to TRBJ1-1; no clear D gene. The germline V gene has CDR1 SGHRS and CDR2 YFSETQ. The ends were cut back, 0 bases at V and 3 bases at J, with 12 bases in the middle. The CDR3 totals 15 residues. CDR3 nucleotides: TGCGCCAGCAGCTTGGAGGGCCGCCGGGACACTGAAGCTTTCTTT. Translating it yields CASSLEGRRDTEAFF.

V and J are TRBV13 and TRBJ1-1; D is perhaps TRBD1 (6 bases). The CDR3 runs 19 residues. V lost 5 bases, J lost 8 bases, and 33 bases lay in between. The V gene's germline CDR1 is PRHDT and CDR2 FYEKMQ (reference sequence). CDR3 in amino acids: CASSLPEGDSRLVVSEAFF. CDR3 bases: TGTGCCAGCAGCCTTCCCGAGGGGGACTCCCGGTTGGTCGTTTCCGAAGCTTTCTTT.

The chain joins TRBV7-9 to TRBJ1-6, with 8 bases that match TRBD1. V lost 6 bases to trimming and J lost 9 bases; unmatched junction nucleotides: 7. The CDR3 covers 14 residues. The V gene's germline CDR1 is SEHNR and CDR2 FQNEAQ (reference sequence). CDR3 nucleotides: TGTGCCAGCAGTAATACAGGGGGTGGTTCACCCCTCCACTTT. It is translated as CASSNTGGGSPLHF.

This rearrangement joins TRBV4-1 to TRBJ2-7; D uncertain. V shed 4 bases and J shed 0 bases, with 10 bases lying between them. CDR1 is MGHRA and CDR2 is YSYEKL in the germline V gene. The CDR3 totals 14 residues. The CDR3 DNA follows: TGCGCCAGCAGCCCCTCGTTTAGCTCCTACGAGCAGTACTTC. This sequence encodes CASSPSFSSYEQYF.

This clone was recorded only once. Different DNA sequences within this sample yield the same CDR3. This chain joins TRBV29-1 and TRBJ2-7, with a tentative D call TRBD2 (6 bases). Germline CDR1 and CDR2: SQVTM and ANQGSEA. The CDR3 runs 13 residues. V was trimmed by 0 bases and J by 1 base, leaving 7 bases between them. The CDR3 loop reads CSVEEGRSYEQYF. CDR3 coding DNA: TGCAGCGTTGAAGAAGGGAGGTCCTACGAGCAGTACTTC.

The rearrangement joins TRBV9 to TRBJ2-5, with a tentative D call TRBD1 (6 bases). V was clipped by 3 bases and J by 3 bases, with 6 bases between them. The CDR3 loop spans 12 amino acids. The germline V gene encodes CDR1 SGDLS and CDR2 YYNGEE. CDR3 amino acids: CASSGTEETQYF. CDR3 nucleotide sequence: TGTGCCAGCAGCGGGACAGAAGAGACCCAGTACTTC. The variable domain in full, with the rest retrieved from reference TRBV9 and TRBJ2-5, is DSGVTQTPKHLITATGQRVTLRCSPRSGDLSVYWYQQSLDQGLQFLIQYYNGEERAKGNILERFSAQQFPDLHSELNLSSLELGDSALYFCASSGTEETQYFGPGTRLLVL.

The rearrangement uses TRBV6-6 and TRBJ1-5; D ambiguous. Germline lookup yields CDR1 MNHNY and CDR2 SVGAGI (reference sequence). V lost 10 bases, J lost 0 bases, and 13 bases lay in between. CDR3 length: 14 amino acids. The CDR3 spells CATQEAHSNQPQHF. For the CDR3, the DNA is TGTGCCACCCAAGAGGCCCATAGCAATCAGCCCCAGCATTTT.

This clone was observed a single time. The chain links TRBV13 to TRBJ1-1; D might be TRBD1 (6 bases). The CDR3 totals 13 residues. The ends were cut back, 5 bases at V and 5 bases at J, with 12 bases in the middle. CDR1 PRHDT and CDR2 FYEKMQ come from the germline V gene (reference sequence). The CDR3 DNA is TGTGCCAGCAGCCTTGGGGGCAGGACTGAAGCTTTCTTT. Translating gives CASSLGGRTEAFF.

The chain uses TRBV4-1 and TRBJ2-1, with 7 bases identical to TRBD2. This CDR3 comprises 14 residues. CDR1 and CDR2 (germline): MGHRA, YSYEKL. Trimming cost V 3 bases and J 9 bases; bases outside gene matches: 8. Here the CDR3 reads CASSQAGTTSEQFF. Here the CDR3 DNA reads TGCGCCAGCAGCCAGGCCGGGACTACAAGTGAGCAGTTCTTC.

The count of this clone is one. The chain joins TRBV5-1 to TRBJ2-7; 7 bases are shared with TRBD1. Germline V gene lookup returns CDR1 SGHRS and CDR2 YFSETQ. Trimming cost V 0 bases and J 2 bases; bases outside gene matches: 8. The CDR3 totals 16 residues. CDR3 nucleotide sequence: TGCGCCAGCAGCTTGGATCCCGGGACAGTTCCCTACGAGCAGTACTTC. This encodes CASSLDPGTVPYEQYF.

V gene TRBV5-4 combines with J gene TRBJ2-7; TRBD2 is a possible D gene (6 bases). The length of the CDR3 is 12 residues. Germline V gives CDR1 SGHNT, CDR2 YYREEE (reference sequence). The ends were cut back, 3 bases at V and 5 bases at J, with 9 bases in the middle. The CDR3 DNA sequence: TGTGCCAGCAGCTGGGGACTCAACGAGCAGTACTTC. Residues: CASSWGLNEQYF.

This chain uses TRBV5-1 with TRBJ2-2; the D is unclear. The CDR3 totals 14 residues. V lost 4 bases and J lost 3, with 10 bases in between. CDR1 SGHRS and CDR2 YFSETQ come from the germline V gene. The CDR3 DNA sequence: TGCGCCAGCAGCGCGCCTCTTTACACCGGGGAGCTGTTTTTT. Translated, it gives CASSAPLYTGELFF. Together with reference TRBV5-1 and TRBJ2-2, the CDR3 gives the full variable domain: KAGVTQTPRYLIKTRGQQVTLSCSPISGHRSVSWYQQTPGQGLQFLFEYFSETQRNKGNFPGRFSGRQFSNSRSEMNVSTLELGDSALYLCASSAPLYTGELFFGEGSRLTVL.

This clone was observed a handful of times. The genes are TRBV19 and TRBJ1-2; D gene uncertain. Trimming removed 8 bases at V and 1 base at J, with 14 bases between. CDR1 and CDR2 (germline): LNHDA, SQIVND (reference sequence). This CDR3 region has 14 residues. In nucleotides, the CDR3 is TGTGCCAGTTCCGAGGGAGGCGGTAACTATGGCTACACCTTC. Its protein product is CASSEGGGNYGYTF.

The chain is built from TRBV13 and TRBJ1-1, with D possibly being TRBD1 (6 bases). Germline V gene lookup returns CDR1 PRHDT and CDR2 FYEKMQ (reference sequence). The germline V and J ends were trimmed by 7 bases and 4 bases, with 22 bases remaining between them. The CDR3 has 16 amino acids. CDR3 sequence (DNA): TGTGCCAGCACCAATCGAGGACAGCCCCGGGTCACTGAAGCTTTCTTT. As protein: CASTNRGQPRVTEAFF.

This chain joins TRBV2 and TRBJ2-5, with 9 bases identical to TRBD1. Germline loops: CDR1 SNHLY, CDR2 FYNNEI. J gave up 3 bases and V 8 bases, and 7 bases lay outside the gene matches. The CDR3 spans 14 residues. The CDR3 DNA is TGTGCCAGCTTCCCACGACAGGGGGAAGAGACCCAGTACTTC. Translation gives CASFPRQGEETQYF.

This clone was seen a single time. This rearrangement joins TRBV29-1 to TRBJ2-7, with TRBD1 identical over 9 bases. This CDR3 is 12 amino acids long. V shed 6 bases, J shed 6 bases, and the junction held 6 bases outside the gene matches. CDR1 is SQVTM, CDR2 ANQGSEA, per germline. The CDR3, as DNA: TGCAGCGTGGGGACAGGGAACCCCGAGCAGTACTTC. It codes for CSVGTGNPEQYF.

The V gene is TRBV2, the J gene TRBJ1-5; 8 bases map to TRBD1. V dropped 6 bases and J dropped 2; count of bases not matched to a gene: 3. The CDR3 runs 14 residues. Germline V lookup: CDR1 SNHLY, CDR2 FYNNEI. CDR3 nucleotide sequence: TGTGCCAGCAGAGACAGGGGAGGCAATCAGCCCCAGCATTTT. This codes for CASRDRGGNQPQHF.

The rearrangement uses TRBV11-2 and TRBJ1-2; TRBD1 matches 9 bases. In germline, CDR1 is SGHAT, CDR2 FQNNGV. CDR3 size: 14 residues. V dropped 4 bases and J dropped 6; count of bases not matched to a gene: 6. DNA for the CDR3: TGTGCCAGCAGCTCGGACAGGGGCGCGGATGGCTACACCTTC. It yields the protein CASSSDRGADGYTF.

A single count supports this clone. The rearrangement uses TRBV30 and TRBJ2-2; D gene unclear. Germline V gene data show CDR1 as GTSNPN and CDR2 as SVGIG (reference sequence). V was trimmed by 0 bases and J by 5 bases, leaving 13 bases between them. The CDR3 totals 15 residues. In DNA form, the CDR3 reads TGTGCCTGGAGTGTACAGTTCGGTGGTACCGGGGAGCTGTTTTTT. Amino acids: CAWSVQFGGTGELFF.

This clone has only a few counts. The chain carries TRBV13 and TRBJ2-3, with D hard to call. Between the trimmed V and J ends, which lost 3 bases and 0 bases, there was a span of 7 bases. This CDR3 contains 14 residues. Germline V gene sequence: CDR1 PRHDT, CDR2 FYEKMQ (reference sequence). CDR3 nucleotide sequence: TGTGCCAGCAGCTTCTTTTCTAGCACAGATACGCAGTATTTT. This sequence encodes CASSFFSSTDTQYF.